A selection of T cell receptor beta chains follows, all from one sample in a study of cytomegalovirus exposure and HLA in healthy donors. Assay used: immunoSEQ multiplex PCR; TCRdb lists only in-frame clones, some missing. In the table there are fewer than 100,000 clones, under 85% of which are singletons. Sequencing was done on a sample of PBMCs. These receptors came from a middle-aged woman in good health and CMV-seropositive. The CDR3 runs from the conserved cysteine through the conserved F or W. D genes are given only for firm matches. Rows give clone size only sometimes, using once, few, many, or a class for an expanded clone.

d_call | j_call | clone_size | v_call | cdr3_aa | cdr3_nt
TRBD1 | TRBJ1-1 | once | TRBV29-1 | CSVADRGLGTEAFF | TGCAGCGTTGCTGACAGGGGGCTGGGTACTGAAGCTTTCTTT
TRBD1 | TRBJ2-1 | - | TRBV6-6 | CASSYGTGGMNEQFF | TGTGCCAGCAGTTACGGGACAGGGGGCATGAATGAGCAGTTCTTC
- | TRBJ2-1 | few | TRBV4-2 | CASSLREEGSYNEQFF | TGTGCCAGCAGCTTGAGGGAGGAAGGCTCCTACAATGAGCAGTTCTTC
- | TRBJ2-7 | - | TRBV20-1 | CSARDSHEQYF | TGCAGTGCTAGAGATTCTCACGAGCAGTACTTC
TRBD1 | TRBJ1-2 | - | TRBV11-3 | CASSPGQGTNYGYTF | TGTGCCAGCAGCCCCGGACAGGGGACTAACTATGGCTACACCTTC
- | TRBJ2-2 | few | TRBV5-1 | CASSARLETGELFF | TGCGCCAGCAGTGCCAGACTAGAAACCGGGGAGCTGTTTTTT
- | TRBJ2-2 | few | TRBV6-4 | CASSVSNTGELFF | TGTGCCAGCAGTGTCTCGAACACCGGGGAGCTGTTTTTT
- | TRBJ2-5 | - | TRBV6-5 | CASTPSYLETQYF | TGTGCCAGCACCCCTAGTTACCTTGAGACCCAGTACTTC
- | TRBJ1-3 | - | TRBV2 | CASSPQAYSGNTIYF | TGTGCCAGCAGCCCACAGGCGTACTCTGGAAACACCATATATTTT
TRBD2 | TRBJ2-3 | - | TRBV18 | CASSPRTSGSTDTQYF | TGTGCCAGCTCACCCCGGACTAGCGGAAGCACAGATACGCAGTATTTT
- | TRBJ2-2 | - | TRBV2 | CASITDGGGTGELFF | TGTGCCAGCATTACCGACGGGGGTGGCACCGGGGAGCTGTTTTTT
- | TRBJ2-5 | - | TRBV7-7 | CASSLDLSVPQYF | TGTGCTAGCAGTTTAGACCTTAGCGTGCCCCAGTACTTC
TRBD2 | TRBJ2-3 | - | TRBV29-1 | CSAGTSRTDTQYF | TGCAGCGCCGGGACTAGCCGTACAGATACGCAGTATTTT
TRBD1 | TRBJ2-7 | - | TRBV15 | CATSSRTGDPYEQYF | TGTGCCACCAGCAGCCGGACAGGGGACCCCTACGAGCAGTACTTC
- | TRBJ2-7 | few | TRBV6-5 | CASQLRGAPGEQYF | TGTGCCAGCCAGCTTCGGGGGGCGCCCGGCGAGCAGTACTTC